This TCR beta chain was sequenced for a study of patients and donors after allogeneic stem cell transplantation. The CDR3 length is 15 residues. V was pared by 3 bases and J by 0 bases, with 11 bases between. Germline CDR1 is DFQATT and CDR2 is SNEGSKA (reference sequence). This clonotype has just a few counts. TCRdb itself ran the RT-PCR reads through MiXCR, one entry per CDR3 protein. The repertoire holds some 960,000 distinct CDR3 sequences, with 18% as singletons. This TCR was sampled from a human donor who was either an allogeneic HSCT recipient or a stem cell or donor lymphocyte infusion donor (not recorded which). It is not recorded whose cells these are; they may come from a transplant donor. V and J are TRBV20-1 and TRBJ1-4; D gene uncertain. What was sequenced was blood, either unsorted or a sorted T cell fraction (not recorded which). CDR3 nucleotide sequence: TGCAGTGCTAGGGAAAATGTTGCAACTAATGAAAAACTGTTTTTT. Residues: CSARENVATNEKLFF.